This T cell receptor (beta chain) originates from a study of blood T cell repertoires in COVID-19. The V gene end was trimmed by 5 bases and the J gene end by 9 bases; junction bases not matched to a gene: 9. Germline-derived CDR1 and CDR2 are MNHEY and SVGAGI. The CDR3 is made up of 13 amino acids. The assay was immunoSEQ multiplex PCR, and TCRdb's table has in-frame clones only and misses some. Of about 370,000 clones in the sample, 70% to 90% are singletons; the top ten hold less than 11%. Sequences were obtained from peripheral blood. This TCR derives from a woman aged 25 to 39 with COVID-19, enrolled during active disease. The chain joins TRBV6-5 to TRBJ2-7, with 8 bases aligning to TRBD1. The CDR3 protein is CASSRGTGTWQYF. The CDR3 DNA sequence: TGTGCCAGCAGTCGAGGGACAGGTACATGGCAGTACTTC.